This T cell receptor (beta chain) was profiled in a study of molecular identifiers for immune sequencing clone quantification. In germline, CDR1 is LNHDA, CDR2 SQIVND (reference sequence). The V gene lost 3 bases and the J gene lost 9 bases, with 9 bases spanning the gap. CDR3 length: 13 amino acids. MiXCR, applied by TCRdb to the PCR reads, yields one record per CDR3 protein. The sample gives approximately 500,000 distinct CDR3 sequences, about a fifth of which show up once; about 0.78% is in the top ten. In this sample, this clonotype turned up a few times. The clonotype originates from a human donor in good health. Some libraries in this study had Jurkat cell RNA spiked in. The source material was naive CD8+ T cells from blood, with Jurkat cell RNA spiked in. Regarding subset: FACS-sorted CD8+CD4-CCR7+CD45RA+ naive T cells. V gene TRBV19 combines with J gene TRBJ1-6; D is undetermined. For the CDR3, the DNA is TGTGCCAGTAGTATCTGGGAGAGTTCACCCCTCCACTTT. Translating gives CASSIWESSPLHF.